The next 8 T cell receptor beta chains were all read from a single sample in a study of Tregs in tolerant kidney transplant recipients. Sequenced by immunoSEQ multiplex PCR; TCRdb stores in-frame clones only, minus some. Of about 83,000 clones listed, nearly 98% were seen once; the top ten hold approximately 0.56%. The specimen was CD4+ T cells from blood, collected before the transplant. These receptors were obtained from a human donor who received a combined kidney and bone marrow transplant.

J is TRBJ2-1 and V is TRBV7-2; D might be TRBD2 (5 bases). This CDR3 spans 15 amino acids. V was clipped by 2 bases and J by 0 bases, with 8 bases between them. CDR1 and CDR2 from the germline V gene are SGHTA and FQGNSA. The CDR3 DNA reads TGTGCCAGCAGCTTACAGCGGTCCTCCTACAATGAGCAGTTCTTC. Its protein product is CASSLQRSSYNEQFF. The variable domain in full, with the rest retrieved from reference TRBV7-2 and TRBJ2-1, is GAGVSQSPSNKVTEKGKDVELRCDPISGHTALYWYRQSLGQGLEFLIYFQGNSAPDKSGLPSDRFSAERTGGSVSTLTIQRTQQEDSAVYLCASSLQRSSYNEQFFGPGTRLTVL.

CDR3 loop: CASKTGTAGELFF. Here the CDR3 DNA reads TGCGCCAGCAAGACCGGGACAGCCGGGGAGCTGTTTTTT. The V call is TRBV5-1, the J call TRBJ2-2, with 7 bases aligning to TRBD1. The CDR3 spans 13 residues. J was trimmed by 6 bases and V by 6 bases; bases with no gene match: 5. CDR1 and CDR2 from the germline V gene are SGHRS and YFSETQ.

The chain joins TRBV28 to TRBJ1-4; TRBD1 aligns across 9 bases. J gave up 7 bases and V 6 bases, and 9 bases lay outside the gene matches. The germline CDR1 and CDR2 sequences are MDHEN and SYDVKM. The CDR3 extends over 15 amino acids. The CDR3 loop is CASSSPGQGGEKLFF. The CDR3 coding sequence is TGTGCCAGCAGCAGCCCGGGACAGGGAGGTGAAAAACTGTTTTTT.

This chain connects TRBV27 to TRBJ1-6; D unclear. With 0 bases removed from V and 7 bases from J, the gap between germline ends came to 16 bases. The V gene's germline CDR1 is MNHEY and CDR2 SMNVEV (reference sequence). This CDR3 has 17 residues. This chain's CDR3 is CASSLSLRYRQNSPLHF. Written as DNA, the CDR3 is TGTGCCAGCAGTTTATCACTAAGGTATAGGCAGAATTCACCCCTCCACTTT.

The chain employs TRBV18 and TRBJ2-2; 11 positions agree with TRBD2. CDR3 size: 16 residues. V lost 5 bases and J lost 4; bases outside the gene matches: 6. Germline CDR1 is KGHSH and CDR2 is LQKENI. The CDR3 nucleotides read TGTGCCAGCTCAGTCGGGACTAGCGGACCCACCGGGGAGCTGTTTTTT. Translation: CASSVGTSGPTGELFF.

This chain joins TRBV5-5 and TRBJ2-1; a possible D gene is TRBD1 (5 bases). This CDR3 contains 15 residues. Looked up from germline, CDR1 is SGHKS and CDR2 is YYEKEE (reference sequence). Trimming cost V 1 base and J 1 base, with 9 bases left between them. This chain's CDR3 is CASSLSPGSYNEQFF. The CDR3 coding sequence is TGTGCCAGCAGCTTGAGTCCAGGGTCCTACAATGAGCAGTTCTTC.

This rearrangement joins TRBV7-9 to TRBJ2-7; weak D call: TRBD1 (6 bases). This CDR3 is built from 14 residues. Germline CDR1 reads SEHNR; CDR2 reads FQNEAQ (reference sequence). V lost 2 bases, J lost 3 bases, and 11 bases lay in between. The CDR3 reads CASSLSGAGYEQYF. The CDR3 DNA reads as TGTGCCAGCAGCTTATCAGGGGCGGGCTACGAGCAGTACTTC.

The gene calls are TRBV27 and TRBJ2-7; D is unresolved. The CDR3 has 13 residues. The germline V and J ends were trimmed by 5 bases and 6 bases, with 14 bases remaining between them. The germline gives CDR1 MNHEY, CDR2 SMNVEV (reference sequence). The CDR3 protein is CASSRELRSEQYF. CDR3 in DNA: TGTGCCAGCAGTCGCGAGCTGAGATCCGAGCAGTACTTC.